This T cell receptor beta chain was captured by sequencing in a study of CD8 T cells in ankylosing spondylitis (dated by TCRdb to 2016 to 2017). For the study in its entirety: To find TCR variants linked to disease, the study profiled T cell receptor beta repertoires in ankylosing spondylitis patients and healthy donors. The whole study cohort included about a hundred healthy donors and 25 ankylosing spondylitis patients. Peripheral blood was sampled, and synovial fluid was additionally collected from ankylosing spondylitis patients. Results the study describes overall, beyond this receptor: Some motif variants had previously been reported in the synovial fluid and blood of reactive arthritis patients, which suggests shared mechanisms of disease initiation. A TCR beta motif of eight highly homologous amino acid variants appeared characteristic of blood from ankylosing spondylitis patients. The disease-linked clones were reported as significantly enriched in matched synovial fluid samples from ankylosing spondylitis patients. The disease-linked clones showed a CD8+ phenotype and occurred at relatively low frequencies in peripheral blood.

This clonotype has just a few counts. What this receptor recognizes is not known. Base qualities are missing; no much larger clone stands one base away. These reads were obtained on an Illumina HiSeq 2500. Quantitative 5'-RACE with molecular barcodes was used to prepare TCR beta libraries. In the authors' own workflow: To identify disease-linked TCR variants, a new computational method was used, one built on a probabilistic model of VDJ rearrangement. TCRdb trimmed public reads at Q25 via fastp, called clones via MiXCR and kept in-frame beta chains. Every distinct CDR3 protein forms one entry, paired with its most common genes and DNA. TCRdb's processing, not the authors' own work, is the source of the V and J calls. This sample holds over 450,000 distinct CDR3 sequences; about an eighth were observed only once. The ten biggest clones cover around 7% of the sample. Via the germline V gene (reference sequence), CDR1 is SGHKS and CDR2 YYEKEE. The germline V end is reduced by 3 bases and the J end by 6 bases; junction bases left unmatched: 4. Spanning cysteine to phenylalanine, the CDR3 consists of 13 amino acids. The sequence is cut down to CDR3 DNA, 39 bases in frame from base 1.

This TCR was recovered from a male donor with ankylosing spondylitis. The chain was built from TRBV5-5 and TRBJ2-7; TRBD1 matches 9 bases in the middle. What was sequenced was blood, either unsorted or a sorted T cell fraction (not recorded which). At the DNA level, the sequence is TGTGCCAGCAGCTGGGACAGGGATGGCGAGCAGTACTTC. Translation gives CASSWDRDGEQYF.